This TCR beta chain was captured in a study of vaccination and CD4 T cells after COVID-19. An Oncomine TCR Beta short-read assay was used to sequence the DNA from cultured CD4+ T cells. TCRdb reanalysed the PCR reads using MiXCR and keeps one entry per CDR3 protein. In the table there are more than 13,000 distinct CDR3 sequences, just over 20% of which are singletons. CDR1 is SNHLY and CDR2 is FYNNEI in the germline V gene. V lost 2 bases and J 6 bases, leaving 17 bases between the germline ends. CDR3 size: 15 residues. About this clonotype: Its target is not known.

As for treatment: approximately 9-day PBMC culture with coronavirus spike peptide pools or control peptides (ViraFEST assay). The rearrangement links TRBV2 to TRBJ2-7, with a tentative D call TRBD2 (7 bases). Sequenced here: CD4+ T cells from blood, cultured in vitro, sampled before SARS-CoV-2 vaccination. The clonotype originates from a human donor who received a COVID-19 vaccine. The CDR3 DNA sequence: TGTGCCAGCAGTGAAACGGGGAGGGGGGGCGGCGAGCAGTACTTC. This translates into CASSETGRGGGEQYF.